Shown below are 12 T cell receptor beta chains from a single sample sequenced in a study of tumor-infiltrating lymphocytes in primary liver carcinoma. Out of unsorted whole blood came the blood RNA, and germline DNA was extracted as well. Production of TCR beta cDNA used about 500 ng total RNA together with a constant-region primer. Three rounds of nested multiplex PCR with slightly modified ARM-PCR produced TCR beta libraries. Amplification in the first two PCR rounds was performed using TRBV1-TRBV30 forward primers and a C-beta reverse primer for approximately 10 cycles each. One entry per CDR3 protein, called by TCRdb with MiXCR from the multiplex PCR reads. Of about 350,000 distinct CDR3 sequences detected, approximately 65% appear once; the ten largest clones hold roughly 6%. Sequenced input: peripheral blood. These receptors were collected from a man aged 40-49 years with primary liver carcinoma and hepatitis B virus infection.

This clonotype was seen ten or more times. CDR3 coding DNA: TGTGCCACCGGCCGAGGCACCGAGAATGAGCAGTTCTTC. It yields the protein CATGRGTENEQFF. The chain employs TRBV10-3 and TRBJ2-1; D unclear. The V and J ends lost 10 bases and 7 bases respectively, with 17 bases between them. The CDR3 runs to 13 residues. Germline CDR1 is ENHRY and CDR2 is SYGVKD.

The genes are TRBV11-2 and TRBJ2-3; D may be TRBD1 (5 bases). CDR3 length: 16 amino acids. CDR1 is SGHAT, CDR2 FQNNGV, per germline. With 3 bases removed from V and 4 bases from J, the gap between germline ends came to 17 bases. The CDR3 reads CASSLDSRAFADTQYF. The CDR3 region has the DNA TGTGCCAGCAGCTTGGATAGCAGGGCCTTTGCAGATACGCAGTATTTT. Based on the CDR3 plus reference TRBV11-2 and TRBJ2-3, the full variable domain is EAGVAQSPRYKIIEKRQSVAFWCNPISGHATLYWYQQILGQGPKLLIQFQNNGVVDDSQLPKDRFSAERLKGVDSTLKIQPAKLEDSAVYLCASSLDSRAFADTQYFGPGTRLTVL.

Details on this clonotype: Lacking the conserved final phenylalanine or tryptophan, this CDR3 likely reflects a read error. The chain has TRBV6-1 and TRBJ1-1; D gene uncertain. Germline values: CDR1 MNHNS, CDR2 SASEGT. The CDR3 spans 15 residues. The ends were cut back, 1 base at V and 0 bases at J, with 9 bases in the middle. The CDR3 reads CASSEGIYLNTEAFC. DNA of the CDR3: TGTGCCAGCAGTGAAGGCATTTATTTGAACACTGAAGCTTTCTGT.

This chain joins TRBV24-1 and TRBJ2-5; D not resolved. The CDR3 runs 11 residues. Trimming cost V 4 bases and J 4 bases, with 3 bases left between them. Germline CDR1 KGHDR, CDR2 SFDVKD. The CDR3 DNA is TGTGCCACCAGTGACCGAGAGACCCAGTACTTC. Translating gives CATSDRETQYF.

This clonotype was recorded at least ten times. The chain links TRBV6-1 to TRBJ2-3; D might be TRBD1 (5 bases). The CDR3 runs to 14 residues. V was shortened by 2 bases and J by 6 bases, with 12 bases between the two germline ends. Germline assignment: CDR1 MNHNS and CDR2 SASEGT. CDR3 sequence reads: CASSETVGVDTQYF. The CDR3 nucleotides are TGTGCCAGCAGTGAAACCGTAGGGGTGGATACGCAGTATTTT.

This clonotype was observed at least ten times. The V gene is TRBV6-5, the J gene TRBJ2-1; 8 positions match TRBD2. This CDR3 has 17 residues. Germline loops: CDR1 MNHEY, CDR2 SVGAGI. The ends lost 5 bases at V and 0 bases at J; junction bases unmatched: 9. CDR3 coding DNA: TGTGCCAGCAGTCCATTTACGAGCGGGAGCTCCTACAATGAGCAGTTCTTC. Encoded protein: CASSPFTSGSSYNEQFF.

V and J are TRBV5-4 and TRBJ2-1; 7 bases map to TRBD1. With V trimmed by 3 bases and J by 0 bases, 3 bases remained unmatched. Looked up from germline, CDR1 is SGHNT and CDR2 is YYREEE (reference sequence). This CDR3 region has 15 residues. The chain's CDR3 is CASSSGQNSYNEQFF. CDR3 nucleotide sequence: TGTGCCAGCAGCTCGGGACAGAACTCCTACAATGAGCAGTTCTTC.

With respect to this clonotype: Since a much larger clone is just one base distant, this may be a read error. This chain uses TRBV29-1 with TRBJ2-7; D gene ambiguous. CDR1 is SQVTM and CDR2 is ANQGSEA in the germline V gene. The CDR3 runs 11 residues. The DNA of the CDR3 is TGCAGCGTCCAATCCAGCTACGGGCAGTACTTC. The encoded protein is CSVQSSYGQYF.

The chain combines TRBV6-1 with TRBJ2-7; 13 bases map to TRBD2. The CDR3 runs 15 residues. Germline V gene lookup returns CDR1 MNHNS and CDR2 SASEGT. V dropped 6 bases and J dropped 2; count of bases not matched to a gene: 4. Here the CDR3 reads CASSELAGGPYEQYF. The DNA for the CDR3 is TGTGCCAGCAGCGAACTAGCGGGAGGGCCCTACGAGCAGTACTTC.

The chain uses TRBV5-4 and TRBJ1-2; tentative D call: TRBD1 (6 bases). The germline V gene has CDR1 SGHNT and CDR2 YYREEE (reference sequence). The CDR3 spans 16 residues. V was shortened by 3 bases and J by 4 bases, with 19 bases between the two germline ends. CDR3 sequence reads: CASSSGMDLTGYGYTF. The CDR3 DNA is TGTGCCAGCAGCTCCGGAATGGACCTGACAGGCTATGGCTACACCTTC. Filled out from reference TRBV5-4 and TRBJ1-2, the complete variable domain reads ETGVTQSPTHLIKTRGQQVTLRCSSQSGHNTVSWYQQALGQGPQFIFQYYREEENGRGNFPPRFSGLQFPNYSSELNVNALELDDSALYLCASSSGMDLTGYGYTFGSGTRLTVV.

About this clonotype itself: It may be a read error: a sequence one base away is much more abundant. This chain connects TRBV29-1 to TRBJ2-3; 7 nucleotides align to TRBD2. The CDR3 totals 16 residues. The germline V gene encodes CDR1 SQVTM and CDR2 ANQGSEA. J was trimmed by 0 bases and V by 3 bases; bases with no gene match: 9. CDR3 nucleotides: TGCAGCGTTGAGGGACTAACGGGAGGAAGCACAGATACGCAGTATTTT. This gives the protein CSVEGLTGGSTDTQYF.

Worth noting for this clonotype: One base away lies a much larger clone, so this may be a sequencing read error. The V call is TRBV12-3 or TRBV12-4, the J call TRBJ1-6; D is undetermined. The CDR3 is made up of 12 amino acids. Here the CDR3 DNA reads TGTGCCAGCAGTTTCATGGAAGGACCCATCCACTTT. Its protein product is CASSFMEGPIHF.